This TCR beta chain derives from a study of CD8+CD57+ T cells in acquired aplastic anemia. Whole-study results and caveats: Both patients and controls carried the same twenty-nine CD8+ CDR3 sequences.

Genomic DNA acted as the template from which TCR beta VDJ combination and CDR3 sequence profiling were carried out. Each CDR3 protein gets one entry after TCRdb re-called the reads with MiXCR. The sample comprises around 400,000 distinct CDR3 sequences, just under 70% of which are singletons, and approximately 3.9% rests with the top ten. Worth noting for this clonotype: The antigen is undetermined.

CDR3 length equals 16 residues. V lost 3 bases and J lost 7, with 19 bases in between. Germline CDR1 is SGDLS and CDR2 is YYNGEE. The genes are TRBV9 and TRBJ2-2; possible D gene TRBD2, 5 bases. Sequenced sample: sorted CD4+, CD8+, or CD8+CD57+ T cells (not recorded which) from PBMCs. The TCR sequence derives from a human donor in good health, serving as a control. The CDR3 DNA reads as TGTGCCAGCAGCGGAGAGGGTTATGACACTGACGGGGAGCTGTTTTTT. This encodes CASSGEGYDTDGELFF.